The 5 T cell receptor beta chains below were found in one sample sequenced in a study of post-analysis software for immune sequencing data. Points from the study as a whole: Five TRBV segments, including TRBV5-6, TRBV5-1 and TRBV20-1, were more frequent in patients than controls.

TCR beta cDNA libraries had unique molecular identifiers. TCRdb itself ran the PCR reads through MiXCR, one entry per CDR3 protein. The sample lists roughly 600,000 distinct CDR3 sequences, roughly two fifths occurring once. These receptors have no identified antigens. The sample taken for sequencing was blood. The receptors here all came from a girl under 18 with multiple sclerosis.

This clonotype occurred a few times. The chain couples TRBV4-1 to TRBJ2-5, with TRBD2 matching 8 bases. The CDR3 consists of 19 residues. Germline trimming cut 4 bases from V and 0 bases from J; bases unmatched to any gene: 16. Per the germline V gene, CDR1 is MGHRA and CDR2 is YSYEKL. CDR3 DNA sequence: TGCGCCAGCAGCCCCTTCTATAGCGGGGACCGAAAATACCAAGAGACCCAGTACTTC. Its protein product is CASSPFYSGDRKYQETQYF.

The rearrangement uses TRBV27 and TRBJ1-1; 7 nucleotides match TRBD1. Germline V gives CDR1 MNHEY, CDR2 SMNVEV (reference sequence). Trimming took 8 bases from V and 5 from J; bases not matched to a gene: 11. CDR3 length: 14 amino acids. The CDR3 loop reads CASGLGTAPTEAFF. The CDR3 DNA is TGTGCCAGCGGCCTAGGGACAGCGCCGACTGAAGCTTTCTTT.

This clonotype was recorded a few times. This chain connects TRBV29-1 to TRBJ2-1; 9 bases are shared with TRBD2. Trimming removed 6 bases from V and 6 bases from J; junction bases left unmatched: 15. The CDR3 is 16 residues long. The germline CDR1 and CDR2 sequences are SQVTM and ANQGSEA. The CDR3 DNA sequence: TGCAGCGTCGCTTCTTTGGCGGGGGGGGGCGTCAATGAGCAGTTCTTC. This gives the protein CSVASLAGGGVNEQFF.

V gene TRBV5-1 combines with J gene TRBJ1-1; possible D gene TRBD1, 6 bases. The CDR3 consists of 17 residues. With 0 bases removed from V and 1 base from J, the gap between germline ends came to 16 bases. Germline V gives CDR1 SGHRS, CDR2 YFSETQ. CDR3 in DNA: TGCGCCAGCAGCTTGGAGAGACAGGAAAGGGGGAACACTGAAGCTTTCTTT. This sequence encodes CASSLERQERGNTEAFF.

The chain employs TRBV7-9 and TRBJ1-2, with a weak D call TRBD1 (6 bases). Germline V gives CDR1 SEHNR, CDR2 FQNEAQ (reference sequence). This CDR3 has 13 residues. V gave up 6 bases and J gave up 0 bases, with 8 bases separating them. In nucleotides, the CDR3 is TGTGCCAGCAGGGACAGTTCTAACTATGGCTACACCTTC. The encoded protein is CASRDSSNYGYTF. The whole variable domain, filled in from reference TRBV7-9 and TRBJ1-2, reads DTGVSQNPRHKITKRGQNVTFRCDPISEHNRLYWYRQTLGQGPEFLTYFQNEAQLEKSRLLSDRFSAERPKGSFSTLEIQRTEQGDSAMYLCASRDSSNYGYTFGSGTRLTVV.